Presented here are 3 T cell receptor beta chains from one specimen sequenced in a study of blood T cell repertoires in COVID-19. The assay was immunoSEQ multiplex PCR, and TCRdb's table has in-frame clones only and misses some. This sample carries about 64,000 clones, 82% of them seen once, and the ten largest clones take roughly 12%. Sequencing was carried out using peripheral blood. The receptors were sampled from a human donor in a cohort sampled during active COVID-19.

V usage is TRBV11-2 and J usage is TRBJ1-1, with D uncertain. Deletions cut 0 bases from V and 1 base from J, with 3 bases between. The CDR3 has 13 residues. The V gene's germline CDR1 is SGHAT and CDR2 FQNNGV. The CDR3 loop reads CASSLDSNTEAFF. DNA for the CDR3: TGTGCCAGCAGCTTAGACTCGAACACTGAAGCTTTCTTT. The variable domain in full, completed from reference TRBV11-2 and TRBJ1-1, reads EAGVAQSPRYKIIEKRQSVAFWCNPISGHATLYWYQQILGQGPKLLIQFQNNGVVDDSQLPKDRFSAERLKGVDSTLKIQPAKLEDSAVYLCASSLDSNTEAFFGQGTRLTVV.

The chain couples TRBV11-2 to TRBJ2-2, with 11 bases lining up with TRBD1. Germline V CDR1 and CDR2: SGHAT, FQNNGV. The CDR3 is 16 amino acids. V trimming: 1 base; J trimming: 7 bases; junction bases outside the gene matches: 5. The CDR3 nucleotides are TGTGCCAGCAGCTTAGTGGGACAGGGGGGCAGCGGGGAGCTGTTTTTT. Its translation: CASSLVGQGGSGELFF.

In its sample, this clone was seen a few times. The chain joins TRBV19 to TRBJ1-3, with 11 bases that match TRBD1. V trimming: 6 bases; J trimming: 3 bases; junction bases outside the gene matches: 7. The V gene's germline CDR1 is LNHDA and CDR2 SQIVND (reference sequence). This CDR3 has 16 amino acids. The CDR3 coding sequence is TGTGCCAGTAGAGGACAGGGGGCAGAGGATGGAAACACCATATATTTT. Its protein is CASRGQGAEDGNTIYF.